Here is one TCR beta chain with its context. Its antigen is currently unknown. The junction shows a germline mismatch at one end, possibly a read error. This sample's RNA came from whole unsorted tissue. More than 3 cm separated this lung sample from the edge of the tumor. Donors were chemotherapy-naive, newly diagnosed lung cancer surgical patients in China, August–late 2014. The data stem from a study of tumor and adjacent non-tumor tissue in lung cancer. Study at large: The cohort had approximately 12 adenocarcinoma, a couple of squamous cell and 1 small cell patients. Whole-study findings and limits: TCR diversity was significantly greater in tumor than normal lung tissue. In normal lung, the top 100 clones were significantly more dominant than in tumor.

Three rounds of nested PCR, following a modified ARM-PCR protocol, produced the TCRbeta library. TCRdb itself ran the multiplex PCR reads through MiXCR, one entry per CDR3 protein. The sample yields tens of thousands of distinct CDR3 sequences, roughly 57% seen once. The CDR3 length is 12 residues. Looked up from germline, CDR1 is SQVTM and CDR2 is ANQGSEA. The TCR comes from a man between 70 and 80 years old with non-small cell lung cancer. This sequence joins TRBV29-1 and TRBJ1-1; 8 bases line up with TRBD1. Sequencing used distant non-tumor lung tissue. CDR3 sequence: CSVRTGNTKAFF. CDR3 DNA sequence: TGCAGCGTGCGGACAGGGAACACTAAAGCGTTCTTT.